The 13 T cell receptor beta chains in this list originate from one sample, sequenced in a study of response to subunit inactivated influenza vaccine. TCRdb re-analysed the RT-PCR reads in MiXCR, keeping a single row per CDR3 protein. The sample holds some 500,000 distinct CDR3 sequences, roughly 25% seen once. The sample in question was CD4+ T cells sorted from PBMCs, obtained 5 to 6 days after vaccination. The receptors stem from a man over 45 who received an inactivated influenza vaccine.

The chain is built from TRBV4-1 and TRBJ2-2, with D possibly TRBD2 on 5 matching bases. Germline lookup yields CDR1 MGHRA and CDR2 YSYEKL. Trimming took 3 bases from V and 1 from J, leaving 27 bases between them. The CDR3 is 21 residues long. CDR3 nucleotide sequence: TGCGCCAGCAGCCATCGCCCCCCCGACTACGTCTCACTACAGAACACCGGGGAGCTGTTTTTT. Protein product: CASSHRPPDYVSLQNTGELFF.

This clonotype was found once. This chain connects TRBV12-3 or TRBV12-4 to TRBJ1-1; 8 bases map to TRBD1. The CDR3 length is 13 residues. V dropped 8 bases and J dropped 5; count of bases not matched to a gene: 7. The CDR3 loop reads CASARGRGTEAFF. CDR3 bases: TGTGCCAGCGCCAGGGGGCGCGGGACTGAAGCTTTCTTT.

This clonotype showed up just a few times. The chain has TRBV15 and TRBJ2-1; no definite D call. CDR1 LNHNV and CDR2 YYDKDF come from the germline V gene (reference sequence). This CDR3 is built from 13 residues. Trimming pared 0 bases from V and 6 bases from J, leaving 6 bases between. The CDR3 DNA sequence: TGTGCCACCAGCAGAGATCAATCCAATGAGCAGTTCTTC. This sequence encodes CATSRDQSNEQFF. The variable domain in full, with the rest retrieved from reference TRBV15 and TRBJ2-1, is DAMVIQNPRYQVTQFGKPVTLSCSQTLNHNVMYWYQQKSSQAPKLLFHYYDKDFNNEADTPDNFQSRRPNTSFCFLDIRSPGLGDTAMYLCATSRDQSNEQFFGPGTRLTVL.

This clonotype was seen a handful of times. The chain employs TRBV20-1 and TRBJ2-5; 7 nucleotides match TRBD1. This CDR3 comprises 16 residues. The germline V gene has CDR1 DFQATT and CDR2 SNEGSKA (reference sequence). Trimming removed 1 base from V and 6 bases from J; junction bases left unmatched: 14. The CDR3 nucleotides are TGCAGTGCTAGAGTAATCACCTCGGGACAGAAGAAGACCCAGTACTTC. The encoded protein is CSARVITSGQKKTQYF.

The CDR3 DNA reads TGTGCCAGCAGCTTAGCAGGAGCGAACACTGAAGCTTTCTTT. The encoded protein is CASSLAGANTEAFF. The chain recombines TRBV7-2 with TRBJ1-1; D not resolved. V lost 0 bases, J lost 1 base, and 6 bases lay in between. CDR1 is SGHTA, CDR2 FQGNSA, per germline. This CDR3 is 14 amino acids long.

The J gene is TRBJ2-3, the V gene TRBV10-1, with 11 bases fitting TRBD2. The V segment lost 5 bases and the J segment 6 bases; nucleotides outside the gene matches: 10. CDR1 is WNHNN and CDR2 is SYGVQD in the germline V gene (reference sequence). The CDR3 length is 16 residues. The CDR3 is CASSQTSGGFMDTQYF. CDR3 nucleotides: TGCGCCAGCAGTCAAACTAGCGGGGGTTTTATGGATACGCAGTATTTT.

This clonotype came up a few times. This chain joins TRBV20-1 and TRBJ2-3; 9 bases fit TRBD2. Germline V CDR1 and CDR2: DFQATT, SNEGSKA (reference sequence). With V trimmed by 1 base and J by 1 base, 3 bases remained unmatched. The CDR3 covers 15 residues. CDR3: CSARVAGGRTDTQYF. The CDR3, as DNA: TGCAGTGCTAGAGTTGCGGGGGGGCGCACAGATACGCAGTATTTT.

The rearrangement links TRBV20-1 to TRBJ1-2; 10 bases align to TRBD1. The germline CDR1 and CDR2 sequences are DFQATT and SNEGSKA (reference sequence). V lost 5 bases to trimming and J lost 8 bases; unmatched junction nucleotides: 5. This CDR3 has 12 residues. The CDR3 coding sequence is TGCAGTGCTCGGACAGGGGGAGAGGGCTACACCTTC. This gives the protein CSARTGGEGYTF.

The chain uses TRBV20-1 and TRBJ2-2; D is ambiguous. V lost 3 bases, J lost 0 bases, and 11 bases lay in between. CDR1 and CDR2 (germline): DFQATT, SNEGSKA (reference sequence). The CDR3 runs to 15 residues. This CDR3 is CSASKTLANTGELFF. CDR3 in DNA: TGCAGTGCTAGTAAAACACTCGCGAACACCGGGGAGCTGTTTTTT.

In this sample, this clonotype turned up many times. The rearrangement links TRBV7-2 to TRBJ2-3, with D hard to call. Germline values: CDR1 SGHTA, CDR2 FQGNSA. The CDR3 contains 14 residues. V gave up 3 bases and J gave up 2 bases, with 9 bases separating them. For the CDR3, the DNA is TGTGCCAGCAGCTTCCGGTCTCACACAGATACGCAGTATTTT. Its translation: CASSFRSHTDTQYF.

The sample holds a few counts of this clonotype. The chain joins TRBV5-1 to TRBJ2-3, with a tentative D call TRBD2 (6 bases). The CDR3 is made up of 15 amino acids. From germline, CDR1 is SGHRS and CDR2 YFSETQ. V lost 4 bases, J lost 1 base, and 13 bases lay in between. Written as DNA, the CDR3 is TGCGCCAGCAGCCCCCCCCAGCGGGGCACAGATACGCAGTATTTT. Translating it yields CASSPPQRGTDTQYF. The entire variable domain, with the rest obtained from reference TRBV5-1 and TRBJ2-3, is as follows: KAGVTQTPRYLIKTRGQQVTLSCSPISGHRSVSWYQQTPGQGLQFLFEYFSETQRNKGNFPGRFSGRQFSNSRSEMNVSTLELGDSALYLCASSPPQRGTDTQYFGPGTRLTVL.

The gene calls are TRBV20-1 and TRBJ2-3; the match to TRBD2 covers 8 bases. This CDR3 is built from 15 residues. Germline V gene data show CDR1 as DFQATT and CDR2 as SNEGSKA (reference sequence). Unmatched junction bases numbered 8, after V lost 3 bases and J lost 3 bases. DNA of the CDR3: TGCAGTGCTAGCGGGAGGGGCTCTTTGACAGATACGCAGTATTTT. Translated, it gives CSASGRGSLTDTQYF.

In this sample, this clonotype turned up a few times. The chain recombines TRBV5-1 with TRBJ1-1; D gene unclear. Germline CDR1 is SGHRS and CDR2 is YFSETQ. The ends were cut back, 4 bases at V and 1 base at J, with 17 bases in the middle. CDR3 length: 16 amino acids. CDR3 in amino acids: CASSPTSGPSNTEAFF. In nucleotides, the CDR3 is TGCGCCAGCAGCCCTACTAGTGGGCCGTCGAACACTGAAGCTTTCTTT.